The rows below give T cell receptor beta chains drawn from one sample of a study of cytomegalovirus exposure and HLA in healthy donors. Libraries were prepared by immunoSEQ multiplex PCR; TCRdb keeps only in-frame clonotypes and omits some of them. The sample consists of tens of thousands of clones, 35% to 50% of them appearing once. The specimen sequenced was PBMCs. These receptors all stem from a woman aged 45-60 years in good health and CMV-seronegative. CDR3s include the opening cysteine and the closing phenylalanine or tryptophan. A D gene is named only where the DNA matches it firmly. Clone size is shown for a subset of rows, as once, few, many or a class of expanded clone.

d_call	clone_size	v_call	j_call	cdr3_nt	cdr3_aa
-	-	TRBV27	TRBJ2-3	TGTGCCAGCAGTTTTTATACCTCAGAGCTAGGAGATACGCAGTATTTT	CASSFYTSELGDTQYF
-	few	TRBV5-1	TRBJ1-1	TGCGCCAGCAGCGTCCCGACACAGTTGAACACTGAAGCTTTCTTT	CASSVPTQLNTEAFF
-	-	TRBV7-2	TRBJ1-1	TGTGCCAGCAGCTCGGGACTCCTAAGAGAGCAAGCTTTCTTT	CASSSGLLREQAFF
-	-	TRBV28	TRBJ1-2	TGTGCCAGCAGGGACAGTCGTGAGGGCTACACCTTC	CASRDSREGYTF
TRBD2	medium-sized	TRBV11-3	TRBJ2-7	TGTGCCAGCAGCCCCGGGGGGGACGAGCAGTACTTC	CASSPGGDEQYF
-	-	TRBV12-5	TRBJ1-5	TGTGCTAGTGCTCCACCGGCGGGGTGGAATCAGCCCCAGCATTTT	CASAPPAGWNQPQHF
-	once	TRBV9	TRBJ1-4	TGTGCCAGCAGCGTAGTGGGGAGCACTAATGAAAAACTGTTTTTT	CASSVVGSTNEKLFF
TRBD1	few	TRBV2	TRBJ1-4	TGTGCCAGCAGTGAAATCTGGGACAGGGTTTCTGAAAAACTGTTTTTT	CASSEIWDRVSEKLFF
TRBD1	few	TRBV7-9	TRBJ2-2	TGTGCCAGCAGCTCCGGGACAGGCGAAAACACCGGGGAGCTGTTTTTT	CASSSGTGENTGELFF
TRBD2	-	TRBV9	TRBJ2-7	TGTGCCAGCAGCGGGACTAGCGGGAGGGGCGAGCAGTACTTC	CASSGTSGRGEQYF
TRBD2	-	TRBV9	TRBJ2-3	TGTGCCAGCAGCGATACTAGCGGGAGCGGCACAGATACGCAGTATTTT	CASSDTSGSGTDTQYF
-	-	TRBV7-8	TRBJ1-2	TGTGCCAGCAGCTTAGGAGGGGGTTCGGGGGGCTACACCTTC	CASSLGGGSGGYTF
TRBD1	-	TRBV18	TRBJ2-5	TGTGCCAGCTCAAAGACAGGGGGGATAGGAGAGACCCAGTACTTC	CASSKTGGIGETQYF
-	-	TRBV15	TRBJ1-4	TGTGCCACCAGCAGAGAGCGGGGCTCGACTGAAAAACTGTTTTTT	CATSRERGSTEKLFF
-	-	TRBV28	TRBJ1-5	TGTGCCAGCAGTTTATTAACCGCCCTAGCTGTGAGCAATCAGCCCCAGCATTTT	CASSLLTALAVSNQPQHF
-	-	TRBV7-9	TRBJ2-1	TGTGCCAGCAGCAAAGCGGCGGCGGGGAACAATGAGCAGTTCTTC	CASSKAAAGNNEQFF
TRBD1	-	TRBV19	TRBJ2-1	TGTGCCAGTAGTTATGGACAGGCCTGGGAGCAGTTCTTC	CASSYGQAWEQFF
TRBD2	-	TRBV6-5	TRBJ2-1	TGTGCCAGCAGTTATTCCGGGACTAGTGAGATTGATGAGCAGTTCTTC	CASSYSGTSEIDEQFF
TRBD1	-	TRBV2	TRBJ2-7	TGTGCCAGCAGTGAGGACACAGGGGGCTTTGAGACTGAGCCCTACGAGCAGTACTTC	CASSEDTGGFETEPYEQYF
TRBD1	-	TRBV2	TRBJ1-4	TGTGCCACCCGTCGGGACAGGAATGAAAAACTGTTTTTT	CATRRDRNEKLFF
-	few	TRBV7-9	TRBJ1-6	TGTGCCAGCAGCTTAGGCGGCAGGGTTAATTCACCCCTCCACTTT	CASSLGGRVNSPLHF
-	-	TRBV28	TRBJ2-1	TGTGCCAGCAGTGTTTCCCAACTTGAGCAGTTCTTC	CASSVSQLEQFF
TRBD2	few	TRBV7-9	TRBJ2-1	TGTTCCAGCAGCTTAGTCCTAGCGGGAGGGCCTCGTAATGAGCAGTTCTTC	CSSSLVLAGGPRNEQFF
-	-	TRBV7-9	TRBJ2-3	TGTGCCAGCAGTCGAGGGGGTTCAGCCACAGATACGCAGTATTTT	CASSRGGSATDTQYF
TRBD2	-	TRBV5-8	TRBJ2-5	TGTGCCAGCAGCCCGGTTAGCGGGGAGACCCAGTACTTC	CASSPVSGETQYF
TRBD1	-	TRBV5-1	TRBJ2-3	TGCGCCAGCAGCTTGGGGGACAGGGGTTTGGATACGCAGTATTTT	CASSLGDRGLDTQYF
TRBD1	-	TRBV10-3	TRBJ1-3	TGTGCCATCAGTGAGACAGGGGTGGACACCATATATTTT	CAISETGVDTIYF
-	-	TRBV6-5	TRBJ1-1	TGTGCCAGCAGCGAGGGGAACACTGAAGCTTTCTTT	CASSEGNTEAFF
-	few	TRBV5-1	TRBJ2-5	TGCGCCAGCAGCTCAAGCTGGGGCGCCGAGACCCAGTACTTC	CASSSSWGAETQYF
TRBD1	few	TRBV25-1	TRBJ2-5	TGTGCCAGCAGTGGAGGGGGCGTGGAGACCCAGTACTTC	CASSGGGVETQYF
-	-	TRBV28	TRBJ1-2	TGTGCCAGCAGTCCCGCGGGCCCCGGCTACACCTTC	CASSPAGPGYTF
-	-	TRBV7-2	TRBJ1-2	TGTGCCAGCAGCTTAGAGGGGCCCCTATTGGATGGCTACACCTTC	CASSLEGPLLDGYTF
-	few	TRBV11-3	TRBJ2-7	TGTGCCAGCAGCTTAGAGCCTAACTCCTACGAGCAGTACTTC	CASSLEPNSYEQYF
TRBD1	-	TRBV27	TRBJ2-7	TGTGCCAGCAGTTTATCTGGGACAGGGTGGCTCGAGCAGTACTTC	CASSLSGTGWLEQYF
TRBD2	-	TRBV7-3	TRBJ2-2	TGTGCCAGCAGCCCCCATTTGGGACTAGCTGGAGGTGGGGAGCTGTTTTTT	CASSPHLGLAGGGELFF
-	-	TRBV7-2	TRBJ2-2	TGCGCCAGCAGCTTAGTCGGCGGTAGCCGCACCGGGGAGCTGTTTTTT	CASSLVGGSRTGELFF
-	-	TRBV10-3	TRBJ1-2	TGTGCCATCGGGGGGGATGGCTATGGCTACACCTTC	CAIGGDGYGYTF
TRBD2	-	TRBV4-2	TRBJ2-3	TGTGCCAGCAGCCAAGGGGAGGGGTGGGCAGATACGCAGTATTTT	CASSQGEGWADTQYF
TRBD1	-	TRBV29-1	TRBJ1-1	TGCAGCTCGGGACAGGGGATGCCCACTGAAGCTTTCTTT	CSSGQGMPTEAFF
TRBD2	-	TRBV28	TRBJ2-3	TGTGCCAGCAGTTTCGGACTAGCGGGCACAGATACGCAGTATTTT	CASSFGLAGTDTQYF
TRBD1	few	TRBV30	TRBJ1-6	TGTGCTTTTGCCGGGACAGCGGAAGCCTCCTATAATTCACCCCTCCACTTT	CAFAGTAEASYNSPLHF
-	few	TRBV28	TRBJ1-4	TGTGCCAGCAGTTCCCCGGGGGCAACTAATGAAAAACTGTTTTTT	CASSSPGATNEKLFF
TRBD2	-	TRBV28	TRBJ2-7	TGTGCCAGCAGTTTAAGTCTAGCGGGGGCCTACGAGCAGTACTTC	CASSLSLAGAYEQYF
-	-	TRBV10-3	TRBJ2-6	TGTGCCATCAGTCTTGGGGCCAACGTCCTGACTTTC	CAISLGANVLTF